These 5 T cell receptor beta chains were all obtained from the same sample, sequenced in a study of OX40 agonist ivuxolimab in advanced cancers. Sequencing was performed with immunoSEQ multiplex PCR; in TCRdb, only in-frame clones are kept and a portion is missing. The data contain tens of thousands of clones, 87% of them seen just once; the ten biggest clones take up around 0.78%. The sample in question was CD4+ or CD8+ T cells sorted from blood, obtained in a trial of the OX40 agonist ivuxolimab. These receptors were obtained from an adult with an advanced solid tumor such as melanoma, head and neck, liver or kidney cancer.

V is TRBV27 and J is TRBJ2-3; 8 bases are shared with TRBD1. The CDR3 spans 16 residues. V shed 10 bases and J 3 bases; nucleotides not matched to a gene: 15. Germline V gene lookup returns CDR1 MNHEY and CDR2 SMNVEV (reference sequence). In DNA, the CDR3 is TGTGCCACCAAAAGGGGGTACGGGACAGGTACAGATACGCAGTATTTT. Translation gives CATKRGYGTGTDTQYF.

The CDR3 sequence: CASSTQTGGFEQYF. DNA for the CDR3: TGTGCCAGCAGTACGCAGACAGGGGGGTTCGAGCAGTACTTC. This rearrangement joins TRBV28 to TRBJ2-7, with 9 nucleotides matching TRBD1. V shed 5 bases, J shed 6 bases, and the junction held 8 bases outside the gene matches. This CDR3 contains 14 residues. Germline CDR1 MDHEN, CDR2 SYDVKM.

This clone has just one count. The chain combines TRBV10-2 with TRBJ2-5; D gene uncertain. Germline-derived CDR1 and CDR2 are WSHSY and SAAADI. Trimming shortened V by 2 bases and J by 5 bases, and 6 bases separated the two germline ends. CDR3 length equals 12 residues. The CDR3 region has the DNA TGCGCCAGCAGTGAGGTGTTTGAGACCCAGTACTTC. Its protein product is CASSEVFETQYF.

This chain joins TRBV9 and TRBJ1-1; tentatively, D is TRBD1 (5 bases). Germline CDR1 is SGDLS and CDR2 is YYNGEE. The germline V and J ends were trimmed by 3 bases and 5 bases, with 17 bases remaining between them. The CDR3 has 15 residues. CDR3: CASSARQTVSTEAFF. The CDR3 nucleotides are TGTGCCAGCAGCGCGAGACAGACAGTCTCAACTGAAGCTTTCTTT.

This chain connects TRBV10-3 to TRBJ2-7, with 7 bases matching TRBD1. The J segment lost 6 bases and the V segment lost 5 bases, leaving 4 bases of the junction unmatched. The CDR3 sequence is 12 residues long. Germline V gives CDR1 ENHRY, CDR2 SYGVKD. CDR3 in amino acids: CAISPRDSEQYF. CDR3 sequence (DNA): TGTGCCATCAGTCCCCGGGACAGCGAGCAGTACTTC.